One and the same sample provided the 18 T cell receptor beta chains below, sequenced in a study of Graves' ophthalmopathy and Graves' hyperthyroidism. From RNA, the CDR3 regions of TCR beta chains were amplified and sequenced. The first-round RT-PCR employed HTBI primers together with the Qiagen OneStep RT-PCR kit. A multiplex PCR was then performed as the second round. TCRdb re-called the multiplex PCR reads through MiXCR, storing one row per CDR3 protein. The sample shows 300,000 or so distinct CDR3 sequences, roughly 16% of them seen only once. Sequenced sample: peripheral blood. These receptors came from an adult man with Graves' ophthalmopathy.

This clonotype has a count of ten or more. This chain joins TRBV28 and TRBJ2-7; 7 bases are a match to TRBD2. The germline V gene encodes CDR1 MDHEN and CDR2 SYDVKM. The CDR3 totals 18 residues. J gave up 3 bases and V 9 bases, and 23 bases lay outside the gene matches. The CDR3 DNA sequence: TGTGCCAGTACCTCGGTGGCGGGAGATTTGGGAGGGAGCTACGAGCAGTACTTC. The encoded protein is CASTSVAGDLGGSYEQYF.

The chain employs TRBV6-5 and TRBJ1-2; 7 nucleotides agree with TRBD1. The germline CDR1 and CDR2 sequences are MNHEY and SVGAGI. The CDR3 has 12 amino acids. The ends lost 2 bases at V and 13 bases at J; junction bases unmatched: 7. CDR3 coding DNA: TGTGCCAGCAGTTACGGGGACAGCGGTGTCACCTTC. It is translated as CASSYGDSGVTF.

This clonotype showed up many times. J is TRBJ1-5 and V is TRBV28; perhaps TRBD1 as D (5 bases). This CDR3 has 16 residues. Germline V lookup: CDR1 MDHEN, CDR2 SYDVKM. V dropped 5 bases and J dropped 4 bases, with 18 bases sitting between them. CDR3 in amino acids: CASSVQGGGANQPQHF. The CDR3 DNA is TGTGCCAGCAGTGTCCAGGGTGGAGGGGCGAATCAGCCCCAGCATTTT.

V gene TRBV30 combines with J gene TRBJ2-7; 8 bases map to TRBD1. Unmatched junction bases numbered 8, after V lost 5 bases and J lost 11 bases. Germline V CDR1 and CDR2: GTSNPN, SVGIG (reference sequence). This CDR3 is 11 amino acids long. The CDR3 region is CAWGLVDREYF. In DNA form, the CDR3 reads TGTGCCTGGGGCCTCGTGGACAGGGAGTACTTC.

This clonotype showed up many times. This chain links TRBV10-3 with TRBJ1-1, with 9 bases aligning to TRBD1. Germline assignment: CDR1 ENHRY and CDR2 SYGVKD. The length of the CDR3 is 16 residues. V lost 7 bases and J lost 1; bases outside the gene matches: 10. CDR3 amino acids: CAITPGTGLKNTEAFF. CDR3 DNA: TGTGCCATCACCCCCGGGACAGGGTTAAAGAACACTGAAGCTTTCTTT.

The table lists this clonotype with many counts. The chain carries TRBV12-3 or TRBV12-4 and TRBJ2-5; D is uncertain. The V end was cut by 2 bases, the J end by 1 base, with 8 bases between. This CDR3 is 14 amino acids long. The CDR3 DNA reads TGTGCCAGCAGTTTACAGCAGGTCCAAGAGACCCAGTACTTC. This sequence encodes CASSLQQVQETQYF.

Ten or more counts support this clonotype. The CDR3 spells CASSLVGARDNSPLHF. CDR3 nucleotide sequence: TGTGCCAGCAGTCTAGTGGGGGCACGAGATAATTCACCCCTCCACTTT. The chain carries TRBV28 and TRBJ1-6; a weak D match, TRBD1 (6 bases). V lost 5 bases to trimming and J lost 5 bases, with 16 bases between them. In germline, CDR1 is MDHEN, CDR2 SYDVKM. This CDR3 has 16 amino acids.

This clonotype was found many times. The chain recombines TRBV6-1 with TRBJ1-2, with D tentatively TRBD1 (5 bases). The germline V gene has CDR1 MNHNS and CDR2 SASEGT. Trimming stripped 8 bases from V and 3 bases from J, with 13 bases between. This CDR3 spans 13 amino acids. The DNA for the CDR3 is TGTGCCAGCCAGAAGGGGCGCGACTATGGCTACACCTTC. Its translation is CASQKGRDYGYTF.

This clonotype was detected ten times or more. The chain has TRBV7-9 and TRBJ1-1; D gene unclear. V gave up 4 bases and J gave up 5 bases, with 8 bases separating them. CDR1 is SEHNR and CDR2 is FQNEAQ in the germline V gene (reference sequence). This CDR3 contains 12 residues. For the CDR3, the DNA is TGTGCCAGCAGCTCCTCAAGAACTGAAGCTTTCTTT. Encoded protein: CASSSSRTEAFF. Complete variable domain (other parts from reference TRBV7-9 and TRBJ1-1): DTGVSQNPRHKITKRGQNVTFRCDPISEHNRLYWYRQTLGQGPEFLTYFQNEAQLEKSRLLSDRFSAERPKGSFSTLEIQRTEQGDSAMYLCASSSSRTEAFFGQGTRLTVV.

This clonotype was seen ten or more times. The V call is TRBV6-1, the J call TRBJ1-2; weak D call: TRBD1 (5 bases). The V gene lost 11 bases and the J gene lost 4 bases, with 14 bases spanning the gap. The CDR3 is 12 residues long. CDR1 and CDR2 from the germline V gene are MNHNS and SASEGT. The CDR3 sequence: CASTRGTYGYTF. The CDR3 nucleotides read TGTGCCTCCACCCGGGGGACCTATGGCTACACCTTC.

This clonotype was observed many times. This chain uses TRBV9 with TRBJ2-7, with D unresolved. Germline V gene lookup returns CDR1 SGDLS and CDR2 YYNGEE. V lost 4 bases to trimming and J lost 3 bases, with 17 bases between them. The CDR3 covers 15 residues. The CDR3 protein is CASSPRLGLGYEQYF. The DNA for the CDR3 is TGTGCCAGCAGCCCCCGGTTAGGGTTGGGCTACGAGCAGTACTTC.

At least ten counts were recorded for this clonotype. This chain links TRBV29-1 with TRBJ1-5, with a tentative D call TRBD1 (5 bases). Germline-derived CDR1 and CDR2 are SQVTM and ANQGSEA. The CDR3 sequence is 11 residues long. The CDR3 region has the DNA TGCACCCGACAGAACAATCAGCCCCAGCATTTT. It translates to CTRQNNQPQHF.

This clonotype has a count of ten or more. This chain links TRBV29-1 with TRBJ2-5; tentative D call: TRBD2 (6 bases). The CDR3 runs 15 residues. V lost 3 bases and J 1 base, leaving 15 bases between the germline ends. The germline gives CDR1 SQVTM, CDR2 ANQGSEA. The CDR3: CSVEDGREGQETQYF. Here the CDR3 DNA reads TGCAGCGTTGAGGACGGGAGAGAGGGCCAAGAGACCCAGTACTTC. Full variable domain (remainder filled in from reference TRBV29-1 and TRBJ2-5): SAVISQKPSRDICQRGTSLTIQCQVDSQVTMMFWYRQQPGQSLTLIATANQGSEATYESGFVIDKFPISRPNLTFSTLTVSNMSPEDSSIYLCSVEDGREGQETQYFGPGTRLLVL.

This clonotype occurred once. The chain is built from TRBV6-1 and TRBJ1-3; D is unclear. The ends were cut back, 3 bases at V and 0 bases at J, with 12 bases in the middle. The CDR3 runs 16 residues. CDR1 and CDR2 (germline): MNHNS, SASEGT. CDR3 coding DNA: TGTGCCAGCAGTGACGGCAGGACCTTCTCTGGAAACACCATATATTTT. It encodes CASSDGRTFSGNTIYF.

This clonotype was seen repeatedly, ten times or more. This chain joins TRBV6-1 and TRBJ2-7; the match to TRBD2 covers 12 bases. Trimming removed 2 bases from V and 6 bases from J; junction bases left unmatched: 8. This CDR3 is built from 16 residues. The germline CDR1 and CDR2 sequences are MNHNS and SASEGT. The CDR3 coding sequence is TGTGCCAGCAGTGAATCCCCTAGCGGGGGGGGCCGCGAGCAGTACTTC. This codes for CASSESPSGGGREQYF.

Ten or more counts support this clonotype. The rearrangement joins TRBV6-1 to TRBJ1-5, with a tentative D call TRBD1 (5 bases). In germline, CDR1 is MNHNS, CDR2 SASEGT. Trimming removed 7 bases at V and 4 bases at J, with 20 bases between. The CDR3 spans 16 residues. The CDR3: CASNPTGLLKNQPQHF. The CDR3 bases are TGTGCCAGCAACCCGACGGGACTTCTAAAAAATCAGCCCCAGCATTTT.

This clonotype occurred many times. V and J are TRBV3-1 and TRBJ2-5, with 12 bases lining up with TRBD2. The CDR3 is 16 amino acids. J was trimmed by 4 bases and V by 3 bases; bases with no gene match: 6. Looked up from germline, CDR1 is LGHDT and CDR2 is YNNKEL (reference sequence). The CDR3 DNA is TGTGCCAGCAGCCAGAAATTACTAGCGGGGGGAGAGACCCAGTACTTC. Translated, it gives CASSQKLLAGGETQYF.

The gene calls are TRBV6-1 and TRBJ1-2; no clear D. This CDR3 comprises 12 residues. Trimming pared 6 bases from V and 5 bases from J, leaving 10 bases between. CDR1 is MNHNS, CDR2 SASEGT, per germline. The CDR3 here is CASSAPWYGYTF. The CDR3, as DNA: TGTGCCAGCAGCGCTCCATGGTATGGCTACACCTTC.